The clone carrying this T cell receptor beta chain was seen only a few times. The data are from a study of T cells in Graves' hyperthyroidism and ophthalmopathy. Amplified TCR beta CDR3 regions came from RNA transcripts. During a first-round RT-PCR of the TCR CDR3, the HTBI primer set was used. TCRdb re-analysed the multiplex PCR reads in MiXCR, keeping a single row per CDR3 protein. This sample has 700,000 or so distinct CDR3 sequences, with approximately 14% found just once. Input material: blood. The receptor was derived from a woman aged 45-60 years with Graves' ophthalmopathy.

CDR3 DNA: TGTGCCTGGAGTGTACTTGGTAGCAATCAGCCCCAGCATTTT. It codes for CAWSVLGSNQPQHF. The rearrangement joins TRBV30 to TRBJ1-5; D is ambiguous. In germline, CDR1 is GTSNPN, CDR2 SVGIG (reference sequence). The CDR3 is 14 residues long. The V end was cut by 0 bases, the J end by 0 bases, with 6 bases between.